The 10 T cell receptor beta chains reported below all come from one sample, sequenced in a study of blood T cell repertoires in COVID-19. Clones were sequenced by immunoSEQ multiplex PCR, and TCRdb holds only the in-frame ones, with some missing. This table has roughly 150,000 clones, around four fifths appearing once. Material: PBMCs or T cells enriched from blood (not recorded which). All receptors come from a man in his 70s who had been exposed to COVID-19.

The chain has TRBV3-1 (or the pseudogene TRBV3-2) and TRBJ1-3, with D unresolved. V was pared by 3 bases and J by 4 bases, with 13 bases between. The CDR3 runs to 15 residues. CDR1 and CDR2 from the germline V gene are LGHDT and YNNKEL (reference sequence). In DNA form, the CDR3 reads TGTGCCAGCAGCCACCAAACGGGTACGGGAAACACCATATATTTT. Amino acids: CASSHQTGTGNTIYF.

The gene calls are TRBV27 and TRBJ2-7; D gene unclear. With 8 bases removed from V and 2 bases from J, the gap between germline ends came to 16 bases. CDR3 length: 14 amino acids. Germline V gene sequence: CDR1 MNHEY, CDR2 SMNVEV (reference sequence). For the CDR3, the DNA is TGTGCCAGCCAGTCCACCGGAGCAACCTACGAGCAGTACTTC. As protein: CASQSTGATYEQYF.

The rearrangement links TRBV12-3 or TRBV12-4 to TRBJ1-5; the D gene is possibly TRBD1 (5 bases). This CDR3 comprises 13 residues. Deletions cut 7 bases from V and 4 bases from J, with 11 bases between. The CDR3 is CASTLTENQPQHF. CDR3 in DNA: TGTGCCAGCACCCTGACAGAGAATCAGCCCCAGCATTTT.

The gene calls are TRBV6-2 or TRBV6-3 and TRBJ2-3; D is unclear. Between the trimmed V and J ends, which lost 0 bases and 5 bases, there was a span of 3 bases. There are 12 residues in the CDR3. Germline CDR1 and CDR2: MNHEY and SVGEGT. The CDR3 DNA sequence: TGTGCCAGCAGTTACTCGAGAGATACGCAGTATTTT. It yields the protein CASSYSRDTQYF.

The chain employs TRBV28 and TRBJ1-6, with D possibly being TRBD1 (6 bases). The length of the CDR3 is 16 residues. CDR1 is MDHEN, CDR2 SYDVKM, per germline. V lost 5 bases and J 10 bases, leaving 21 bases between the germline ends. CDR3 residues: CASSPTGRGRGSPLHF. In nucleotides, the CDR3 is TGTGCCAGCAGTCCCACCGGGAGGGGGAGAGGGTCACCCCTCCACTTT.

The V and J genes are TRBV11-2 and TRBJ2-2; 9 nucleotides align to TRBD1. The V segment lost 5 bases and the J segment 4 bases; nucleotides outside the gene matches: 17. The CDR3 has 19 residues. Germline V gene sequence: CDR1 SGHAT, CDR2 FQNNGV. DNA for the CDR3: TGTGCCAGCAGCCTCTGGTTTCTGCCGGGACAGGGTGGCACCGGGGAGCTGTTTTTT. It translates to CASSLWFLPGQGGTGELFF.

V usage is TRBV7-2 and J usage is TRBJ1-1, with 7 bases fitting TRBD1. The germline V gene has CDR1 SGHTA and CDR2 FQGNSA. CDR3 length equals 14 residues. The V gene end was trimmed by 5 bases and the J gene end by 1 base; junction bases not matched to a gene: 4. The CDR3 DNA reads TGTGCCAGCAGCACCCGACAGGGGAACACTGAAGCTTTCTTT. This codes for CASSTRQGNTEAFF.

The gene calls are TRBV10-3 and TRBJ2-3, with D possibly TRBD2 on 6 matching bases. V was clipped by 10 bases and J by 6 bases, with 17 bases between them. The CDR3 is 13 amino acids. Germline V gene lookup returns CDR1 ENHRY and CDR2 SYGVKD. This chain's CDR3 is CATAPGDVDTQYF. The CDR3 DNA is TGTGCCACGGCCCCGGGGGATGTGGATACGCAGTATTTT.

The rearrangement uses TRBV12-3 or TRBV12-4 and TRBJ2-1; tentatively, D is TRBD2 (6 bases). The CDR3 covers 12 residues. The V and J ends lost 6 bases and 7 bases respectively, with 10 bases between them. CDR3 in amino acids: CASREEGNEQFF. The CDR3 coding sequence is TGTGCCAGCAGGGAGGAGGGAAATGAGCAGTTCTTC.

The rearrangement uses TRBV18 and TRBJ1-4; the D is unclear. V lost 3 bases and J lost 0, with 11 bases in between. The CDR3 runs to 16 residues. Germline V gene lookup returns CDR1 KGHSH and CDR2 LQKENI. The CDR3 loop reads CASSPGGLTTNEKLFF. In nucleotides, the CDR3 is TGTGCCAGCTCACCGGGAGGGCTCACAACTAATGAAAAACTGTTTTTT.